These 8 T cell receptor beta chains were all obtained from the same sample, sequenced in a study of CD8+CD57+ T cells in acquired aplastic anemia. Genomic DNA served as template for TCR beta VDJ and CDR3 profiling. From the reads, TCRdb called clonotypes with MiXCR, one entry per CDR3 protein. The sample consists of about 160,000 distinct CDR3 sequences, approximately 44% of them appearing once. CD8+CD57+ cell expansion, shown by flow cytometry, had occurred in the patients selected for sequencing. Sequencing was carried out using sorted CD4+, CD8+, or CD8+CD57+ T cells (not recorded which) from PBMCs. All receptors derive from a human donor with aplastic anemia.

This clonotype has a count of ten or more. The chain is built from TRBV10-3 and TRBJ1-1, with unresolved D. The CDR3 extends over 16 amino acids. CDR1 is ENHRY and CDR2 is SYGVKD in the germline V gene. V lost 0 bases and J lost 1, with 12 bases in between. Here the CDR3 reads CAISESRWQPNTEAFF. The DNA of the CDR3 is TGTGCCATCAGTGAGTCGAGGTGGCAACCGAACACTGAAGCTTTCTTT.

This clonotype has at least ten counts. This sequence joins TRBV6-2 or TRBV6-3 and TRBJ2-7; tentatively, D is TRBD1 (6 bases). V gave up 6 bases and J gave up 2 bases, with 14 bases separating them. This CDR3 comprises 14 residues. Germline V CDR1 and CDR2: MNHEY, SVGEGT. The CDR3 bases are TGTGCCAGCAGAGACCGGGACACCCCCTACGAGCAGTACTTC. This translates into CASRDRDTPYEQYF.

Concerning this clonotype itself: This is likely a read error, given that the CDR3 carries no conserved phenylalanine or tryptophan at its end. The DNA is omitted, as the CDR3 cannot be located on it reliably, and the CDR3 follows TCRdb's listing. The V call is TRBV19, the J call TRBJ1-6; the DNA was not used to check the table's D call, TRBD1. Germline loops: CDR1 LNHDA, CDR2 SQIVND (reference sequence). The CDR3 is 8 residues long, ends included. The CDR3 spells CASSIGPH.

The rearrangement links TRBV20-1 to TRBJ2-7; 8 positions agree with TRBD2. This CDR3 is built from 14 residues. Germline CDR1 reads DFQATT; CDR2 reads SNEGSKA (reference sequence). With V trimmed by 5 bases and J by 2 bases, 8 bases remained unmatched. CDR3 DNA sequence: TGCAGTGCTTCCCGGATCGGGGGGGCCTACGAGCAGTACTTC. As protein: CSASRIGGAYEQYF.

CDR3 in amino acids: CASSVRGDTQYF. The CDR3 DNA follows: TGTGCCAGCAGTGTGAGGGGAGATACGCAGTATTTT. The chain combines TRBV6-2 or TRBV6-3 with TRBJ2-3; D is possibly TRBD1 or TRBD2 (5 bases each). Per germline, CDR1 MNHEY and CDR2 SVGEGT. V was shortened by 5 bases and J by 5 bases, with 8 bases between the two germline ends. The CDR3 loop spans 12 amino acids.

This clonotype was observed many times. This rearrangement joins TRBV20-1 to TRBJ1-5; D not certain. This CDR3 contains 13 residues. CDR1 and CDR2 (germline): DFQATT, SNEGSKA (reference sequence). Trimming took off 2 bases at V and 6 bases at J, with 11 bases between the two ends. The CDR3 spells CSARRTERQPQHF. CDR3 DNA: TGCAGTGCTAGAAGGACCGAGCGTCAGCCCCAGCATTTT.

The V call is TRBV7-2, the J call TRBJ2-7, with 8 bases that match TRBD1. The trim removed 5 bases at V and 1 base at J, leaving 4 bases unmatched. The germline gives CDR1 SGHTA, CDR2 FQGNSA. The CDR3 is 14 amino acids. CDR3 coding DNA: TGTGCCAGCAGCAAACGGGACAGGTCCTACGAGCAGTACGTC. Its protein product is CASSKRDRSYEQYV.

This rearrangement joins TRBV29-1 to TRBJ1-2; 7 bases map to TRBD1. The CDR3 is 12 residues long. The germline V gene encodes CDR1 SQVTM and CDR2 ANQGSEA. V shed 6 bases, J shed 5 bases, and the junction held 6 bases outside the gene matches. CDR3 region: CSVAGTAYGYTF. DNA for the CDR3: TGCAGCGTCGCCGGGACAGCGTATGGCTACACCTTC. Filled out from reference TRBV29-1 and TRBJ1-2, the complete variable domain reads SAVISQKPSRDICQRGTSLTIQCQVDSQVTMMFWYRQQPGQSLTLIATANQGSEATYESGFVIDKFPISRPNLTFSTLTVSNMSPEDSSIYLCSVAGTAYGYTFGSGTRLTVV.